This T cell receptor (beta chain) was recorded in a study of technical replicates of blood from several donors. Clones were read by immunoSEQ multiplex PCR, and TCRdb kept only the in-frame ones, dropping some. The top ten hold about 3.9% of the sample, which has about 59,000 clones, roughly 95% seen once. Trimming removed 3 bases at V and 8 bases at J, with 16 bases between. The CDR3 length is 14 residues. Germline assignment: CDR1 KGHSH and CDR2 LQKENI. This chain connects TRBV18 to TRBJ1-1; no definite D call. The sample was PBMCs. The clonotype was recovered from a human donor in good health. Some clones in this sample may be carry-over from other donors' samples. The CDR3 loop is CASSPTNQRWEAFF. The CDR3 region has the DNA TGTGCCAGCTCACCGACTAACCAGAGGTGGGAAGCTTTCTTT.